The sequence of this TCR beta chain was determined in a study of shared clonotypes between healthy human individuals. Study observations and caveats: Large depth notwithstanding, sorted-subset sequencing proved incomplete by rarefaction.

Comment on this clone: Its specificity is not known.

Trimming took 6 bases from V and 8 from J, leaving 23 bases between them. Germline V gene sequence: CDR1 MNHEY, CDR2 SMNVEV (reference sequence). The CDR3 consists of 17 residues. In the authors' workflow: Filtering of immunoSEQ junctional sequences could not match full-length read filtering. Assay: immunoSEQ multiplex PCR; the TCRdb copy retains only in-frame clones and omits some. From that table come the V and J calls and clone size; the DNA was used to work out D and trimming. The top ten hold 34% of the sample, which has more than 550,000 clones, about nine tenths seen once. The chain has TRBV27 and TRBJ1-6; D may be TRBD1 (6 bases). The clonotype originates from a man aged 18 to 30 in good health. Some clones in this sample may be carry-over from other donors' samples. The sequencing sample was made of memory CD8+ T cells from PBMCs. Subset noted: CD45RO+ cells pooled with CCR7-negative TemRA cells. The chain's CDR3 is CASSHERGDAVHSPLHF. The DNA for the CDR3 is TGTGCCAGCAGCCATGAGAGGGGGGACGCAGTGCATTCACCCCTCCACTTT.